This T cell receptor beta chain was retrieved from a study of T cells after yellow fever vaccination. Study findings and constraints: Weaker, the secondary response peaked sooner, at day 5 versus 15.

Concerning this clonotype: Its antigen remains unknown.

V lost 6 bases and J 6 bases, leaving 18 bases between the germline ends. This CDR3 is built from 15 residues. From germline, CDR1 is KGHSH and CDR2 LQKENI. It was through 5'RACE template switching that TCR cDNA was made, with a universal primer site and UMIs added. MiXCR, run by TCRdb on the 5' RACE reads, gives a single entry per CDR3 protein. The sample includes about 260,000 distinct CDR3 sequences, under 15% of them seen just once. This chain links TRBV18 with TRBJ1-5; no definite D call. Sequenced here: CD4+ T cells sorted from PBMCs, sampled 45 days after the yellow fever booster vaccination. This receptor was taken from a man aged 25-45 years who received the YFV17D yellow fever vaccine. The CDR3 DNA sequence: TGTGCCAGCTCCTCACGGACGGGAGGACCTCAGCCCCAGCATTTT. It is translated as CASSSRTGGPQPQHF.